The next 12 T cell receptor beta chains were all read from a single sample in a study of T cell repertoires in cytomegalovirus infection. TCRdb re-called the reads with MiXCR, one entry per CDR3 protein. In the table there are around 500,000 distinct CDR3 sequences, more than 40% of which are singletons. No antigen has been assigned to these receptors. Material: cultured PBMCs, obtained from culture after CMV antigen stimulation. These receptors originate from a human donor in good health (CMV status not recorded). Some clones in this sample may be carry-over from other donors' samples.

V gene TRBV4-1 combines with J gene TRBJ2-1; the match to TRBD2 covers 9 bases. With 0 bases clipped from V and 3 bases from J, the junction kept 3 bases outside the gene matches. This CDR3 region has 16 residues. Per germline, CDR1 MGHRA and CDR2 YSYEKL. The CDR3 loop is CASSQEGTSLYNEQFF. The CDR3 DNA follows: TGCGCCAGCAGCCAAGAGGGGACTAGCCTCTACAATGAGCAGTTCTTC.

This clonotype was seen only a few times. The chain couples TRBV10-3 to TRBJ2-1; 9 bases are shared with TRBD2. Per the germline V gene, CDR1 is ENHRY and CDR2 is SYGVKD. The CDR3 runs 13 residues. The V gene end was trimmed by 11 bases and the J gene end by 6 bases; junction bases not matched to a gene: 8. The DNA for the CDR3 is TGTGCCGCAGCTCCTAGCGGGGCCAATGAGCAGTTCTTC. Translation: CAAAPSGANEQFF.

The chain is built from TRBV4-2 and TRBJ2-5, with 10 positions matching TRBD2. V gave up 0 bases and J gave up 3 bases; unmatched junction bases: 10. Looked up from germline, CDR1 is LGHNA and CDR2 is YNFKEQ. This CDR3 region has 18 residues. CDR3 loop: CASSQDYVGLAQEETQYF. CDR3 coding DNA: TGTGCCAGCAGCCAAGATTACGTGGGACTAGCGCAAGAAGAGACCCAGTACTTC.

V and J are TRBV28 and TRBJ1-2, with D maybe TRBD1 (6 bases). With 2 bases removed from V and 7 bases from J, the gap between germline ends came to 14 bases. Germline V gene lookup returns CDR1 MDHEN and CDR2 SYDVKM. The length of the CDR3 is 14 residues. The CDR3 sequence: CASSLNRAPAGYTF. DNA for the CDR3: TGTGCCAGCAGTTTAAACAGGGCCCCGGCTGGCTACACCTTC.

V is TRBV7-9 and J is TRBJ1-1, with TRBD1 as a possible D gene (5 bases). The CDR3 extends over 15 amino acids. The germline V gene encodes CDR1 SEHNR and CDR2 FQNEAQ (reference sequence). V was pared by 5 bases and J by 0 bases, with 13 bases between. The CDR3 reads CASSPAGYMNTEAFF. In nucleotides, the CDR3 is TGTGCCAGCAGCCCAGCAGGGTACATGAACACTGAAGCTTTCTTT.

The chain recombines TRBV3-1 with TRBJ2-1; TRBD2 matches 14 bases. V lost 4 bases and J lost 14; bases outside the gene matches: 7. In germline, CDR1 is LGHDT, CDR2 YNNKEL (reference sequence). There are 14 residues in the CDR3. The DNA of the CDR3 is TGTGCCAGCAGCCGACAGGGGGGACTAGCGGGAGAGTTCTTC. It encodes CASSRQGGLAGEFF.

The chain uses TRBV13 and TRBJ1-3, with a weak D call TRBD1 (6 bases). V lost 2 bases and J lost 2, with 13 bases in between. Germline CDR1 PRHDT, CDR2 FYEKMQ (reference sequence). CDR3 length: 16 residues. The CDR3 is CASSLRRGAAGNTIYF. CDR3 DNA sequence: TGTGCCAGCAGCTTAAGACGGGGGGCAGCTGGAAACACCATATATTTT.

This clonotype has a handful of counts. The rearrangement joins TRBV10-3 to TRBJ2-7; D perhaps matches TRBD1 (5 bases). The germline V gene has CDR1 ENHRY and CDR2 SYGVKD. The CDR3 spans 14 residues. V lost 3 bases and J lost 0, with 9 bases in between. As DNA, the CDR3 is TGTGCCATCAGTGACCAGGGTCCCTCCTACGAGCAGTACTTC. Translation gives CAISDQGPSYEQYF.

V usage is TRBV10-3 and J usage is TRBJ2-7; TRBD1 matches 10 bases. The CDR3 runs to 14 residues. Germline-derived CDR1 and CDR2 are ENHRY and SYGVKD. V dropped 6 bases and J dropped 7; count of bases not matched to a gene: 9. CDR3 sequence (DNA): TGTGCCATCAGGCAGGGACAGGGGATAGTGGAGCAGTACTTC. It yields the protein CAIRQGQGIVEQYF.

The chain combines TRBV12-3 or TRBV12-4 with TRBJ2-1; 7 nucleotides agree with TRBD2. With 2 bases clipped from V and 7 bases from J, the junction kept 8 bases outside the gene matches. The CDR3 totals 15 residues. The CDR3 reads CASSLLAGVGNEQFF. The CDR3 DNA reads as TGTGCCAGCAGTTTATTGGCGGGAGTAGGAAATGAGCAGTTCTTC.

CDR3 region: CASSTRRQDKYQETQYF. CDR3 nucleotide sequence: TGTGCCAGCAGTACTCGTAGACAGGACAAGTACCAAGAGACCCAGTACTTC. J is TRBJ2-5 and V is TRBV7-9; D possibly corresponds to TRBD1 (6 bases). The CDR3 sequence is 17 residues long. Trimming took 6 bases from V and 0 from J, leaving 20 bases between them. The V gene's germline CDR1 is SEHNR and CDR2 FQNEAQ (reference sequence).

With regard to this clonotype: At one end, the junction sequence differs from germline, possibly due to a read error. The chain carries TRBV6-1 and TRBJ2-5, with unresolved D. Per the germline V gene, CDR1 is MNHNS and CDR2 is SASEGT. CDR3 length: 14 amino acids. The CDR3 spells CARSVAEATETQYF. In DNA form, the CDR3 reads TGTGCCAGAAGTGTGGCTGAGGCCACGGAGACCCAGTACTTC.